What follows are 24 T cell receptor beta chains derived from one specimen sequenced in a study of T cell responses to AZD1222 COVID-19 vaccine. Sequencing used immunoSEQ multiplex PCR; TCRdb keeps in-frame clones, though not all of them. The table lists roughly 130,000 clones, around 87% of them singletons, with around 1.6% in the top ten. Sequenced here: peripheral blood, sampled on day 0 of AZD1222 vaccination. The receptors were gathered from an adult in good health.

The V call is TRBV6-5, the J call TRBJ1-2, with a weak D call TRBD1 (6 bases). CDR3 length: 14 amino acids. Germline CDR1 is MNHEY and CDR2 is SVGAGI. Trimming removed 6 bases from V and 2 bases from J, with 13 bases in between. CDR3 protein: CASRTLDRNYGYTF. CDR3 coding DNA: TGTGCCAGCAGAACCCTCGACAGGAACTATGGCTACACCTTC.

The chain combines TRBV28 with TRBJ1-5; D unresolved. With 6 bases removed from V and 2 bases from J, the gap between germline ends came to 17 bases. CDR1 is MDHEN, CDR2 SYDVKM, per germline. This CDR3 spans 16 amino acids. DNA of the CDR3: TGTGCCAGCAGGTTAATTTGGGCAACGGGCAATCAGCCCCAGCATTTT. Translated: CASRLIWATGNQPQHF.

V gene TRBV6-4 combines with J gene TRBJ2-1; 13 bases line up with TRBD2. The V gene's germline CDR1 is MRHNA and CDR2 SNTAGT. This CDR3 contains 16 residues. The trim removed 5 bases at V and 3 bases at J, leaving 4 bases unmatched. This CDR3 reads CASSPRLAGGYNEQFF. Here the CDR3 DNA reads TGTGCCAGCAGTCCCCGACTAGCGGGGGGCTACAATGAGCAGTTCTTC.

The CDR3: CASAFAGNGYTF. CDR3 DNA: TGTGCCAGCGCCTTCGCAGGGAATGGCTACACCTTC. The chain recombines TRBV2 with TRBJ1-2; maybe TRBD1 (5 bases). The CDR3 runs to 12 residues. The V gene lost 8 bases and the J gene lost 6 bases, with 13 bases spanning the gap. CDR1 SNHLY and CDR2 FYNNEI come from the germline V gene.

The rearrangement links TRBV7-9 to TRBJ2-5; D ambiguous. Trimming removed 0 bases at V and 4 bases at J, with 6 bases between. CDR1 and CDR2 (germline): SEHNR, FQNEAQ (reference sequence). The CDR3 sequence is 13 residues long. CDR3 amino acids: CASSLAWRETQYF. CDR3 in DNA: TGTGCCAGCAGCTTAGCTTGGCGAGAGACCCAGTACTTC.

The chain has TRBV25-1 and TRBJ2-7, with 10 positions matching TRBD1. This CDR3 spans 13 amino acids. Germline lookup yields CDR1 MGHDK and CDR2 SYGVNS. The ends lost 1 base at V and 8 bases at J; junction bases unmatched: 2. The CDR3 nucleotides are TGTGCCAGCAGTGAATCAGACAGGGGGCAGCAGTACTTC. Protein sequence: CASSESDRGQQYF.

V and J are TRBV7-9 and TRBJ1-6; 7 nucleotides agree with TRBD1. The length of the CDR3 is 18 residues. The V and J ends lost 4 bases and 6 bases, in that order; junction bases with no gene match: 15. The V gene's germline CDR1 is SEHNR and CDR2 FQNEAQ (reference sequence). The CDR3 reads CASSSIPSTGLGNSPLHF. The CDR3 DNA reads as TGTGCCAGCAGCTCCATACCTTCGACAGGGTTGGGTAATTCACCCCTCCACTTT.

The gene calls are TRBV7-3 and TRBJ1-6, with D unclear. Trimming removed 1 base at V and 6 bases at J, with 10 bases between. Germline lookup yields CDR1 SGHTA and CDR2 FQGTGA. The CDR3 contains 15 residues. This CDR3 is CASSLNGRTNSPLHF. The CDR3 bases are TGTGCCAGCAGCTTAAACGGCAGGACTAATTCACCCCTCCACTTT.

This chain joins TRBV5-1 and TRBJ2-7; 10 bases agree with TRBD1. The CDR3 totals 17 residues. CDR1 and CDR2 from the germline V gene are SGHRS and YFSETQ. The V gene end was trimmed by 2 bases and the J gene end by 5 bases; junction bases not matched to a gene: 13. The CDR3 protein is CASSFTLPGTGAHEQYF. The CDR3 DNA reads as TGCGCCAGCAGCTTCACGCTCCCCGGGACAGGGGCCCACGAGCAGTACTTC. Using reference TRBV5-1 and TRBJ2-7 for the parts outside the CDR3, the full variable domain is KAGVTQTPRYLIKTRGQQVTLSCSPISGHRSVSWYQQTPGQGLQFLFEYFSETQRNKGNFPGRFSGRQFSNSRSEMNVSTLELGDSALYLCASSFTLPGTGAHEQYFGPGTRLTVT.

The V call is TRBV5-6, the J call TRBJ1-2, with unresolved D. V was clipped by 4 bases and J by 4 bases, with 17 bases between them. The CDR3 is 15 residues long. The germline V gene has CDR1 SGHDT and CDR2 YYEEEE. Here the CDR3 DNA reads TGTGCCAGCAGCCAAGGACCGTCCCTCCCCTATGGCTACACCTTC. This encodes CASSQGPSLPYGYTF.

The chain links TRBV13 to TRBJ2-1; D call uncertain. Between the trimmed V and J ends, which lost 5 bases and 0 bases, there was a span of 14 bases. The CDR3 runs 16 residues. Germline V lookup: CDR1 PRHDT, CDR2 FYEKMQ (reference sequence). CDR3 in amino acids: CASSPSRRTSYNEQFF. Here the CDR3 DNA reads TGTGCCAGCAGCCCCTCGAGGCGGACCTCCTACAATGAGCAGTTCTTC.

The rearrangement links TRBV21-1 to TRBJ2-7. TRBV21-1 is reported as a pseudogene. This CDR3 has 11 amino acids. The CDR3 loop is CASSKRDEQYF. CDR3 sequence (DNA): TGTGCCAGCAGCAAAAGGGACGAGCAGTACTTC.

This chain uses TRBV5-1 with TRBJ1-1; the D gene is possibly TRBD1 (5 bases). The ends were cut back, 2 bases at V and 1 base at J, with 9 bases in the middle. CDR3 length: 14 amino acids. Germline loops: CDR1 SGHRS, CDR2 YFSETQ. The CDR3 reads CASSFGHQNTEAFF. CDR3 nucleotides: TGCGCCAGCAGCTTTGGACACCAGAACACTGAAGCTTTCTTT.

The genes are TRBV7-9 and TRBJ1-5; D ambiguous. CDR1 SEHNR and CDR2 FQNEAQ come from the germline V gene (reference sequence). The CDR3 runs 14 residues. The V gene lost 5 bases and the J gene lost 5 bases, with 13 bases spanning the gap. This CDR3 reads CASSPGQADQPQHF. The CDR3 DNA follows: TGTGCCAGCAGCCCCGGGCAGGCTGATCAGCCCCAGCATTTT.

This clone was counted a few times. The chain recombines TRBV4-1 with TRBJ2-7; unclear D gene. The ends were cut back, 3 bases at V and 4 bases at J, with 19 bases in the middle. The germline V gene has CDR1 MGHRA and CDR2 YSYEKL. The CDR3 has 16 amino acids. In nucleotides, the CDR3 is TGCGCCAGCAGCCATTACTCCGTCCCACTCGGGTACGAGCAGTACTTC. It translates to CASSHYSVPLGYEQYF.

Here the CDR3 reads CASRRQGRDEQYF. The CDR3 DNA follows: TGTGCCAGCAGAAGACAGGGGCGTGACGAGCAGTACTTC. The V and J genes are TRBV5-6 and TRBJ2-7; TRBD1 matches 8 bases. CDR1 and CDR2 (germline): SGHDT, YYEEEE. The CDR3 runs 13 residues. The J segment lost 5 bases and the V segment lost 5 bases, leaving 6 bases of the junction unmatched.

The V gene is TRBV28, the J gene TRBJ1-4, with TRBD1 matching 9 bases. Germline V gene data show CDR1 as MDHEN and CDR2 as SYDVKM. After removal of 5 bases from V and 7 bases from J, the junction contained 5 bases not matched to a gene. The CDR3 extends over 14 amino acids. The DNA for the CDR3 is TGTGCCAGCAGTCCCGGGACAGGGACTGAAAAACTGTTTTTT. It translates to CASSPGTGTEKLFF.

The CDR3 loop reads CASSWQGTEAFF. Here the CDR3 DNA reads TGTGCCAGCAGCTGGCAGGGGACGGAAGCTTTCTTT. The chain links TRBV5-8 to TRBJ1-1, with D maybe TRBD1 (6 bases). This CDR3 contains 12 residues. V lost 3 bases and J 8 bases, leaving 11 bases between the germline ends. Germline V CDR1 and CDR2: SGHTS, YDEGEE.

The chain employs TRBV9 and TRBJ1-3, with D possibly TRBD1 on 6 matching bases. Trimming stripped 2 bases from V and 0 bases from J, with 12 bases between. The CDR3 contains 16 residues. Germline values: CDR1 SGDLS, CDR2 YYNGEE. The DNA of the CDR3 is TGTGCCAGCAGCGTTCAGGGGCCCAACTCTGGAAACACCATATATTTT. Its protein product is CASSVQGPNSGNTIYF.

This chain uses TRBV28 with TRBJ1-6; weak D call: TRBD1 (5 bases). V lost 6 bases and J lost 10, with 16 bases in between. Germline loops: CDR1 MDHEN, CDR2 SYDVKM. The CDR3 totals 14 residues. CDR3 nucleotides: TGTGCCAGCAGCCTGGGGGGTATAGGGTCACCCCTCCACTTT. Translated, it gives CASSLGGIGSPLHF. The full variable domain, with the rest looked up from reference TRBV28 and TRBJ1-6, is DVKVTQSSRYLVKRTGEKVFLECVQDMDHENMFWYRQDPGLGLRLIYFSYDVKMKEKGDIPEGYSVSREKKERFSLILESASTNQTSMYLCASSLGGIGSPLHFGNGTRLTVT.

The CDR3 sequence is CAWSVGFGAEAFF. CDR3 DNA: TGTGCCTGGAGTGTAGGTTTTGGGGCTGAAGCTTTCTTT. The rearrangement links TRBV30 to TRBJ1-1, with D hard to call. Looked up from germline, CDR1 is GTSNPN and CDR2 is SVGIG (reference sequence). The V gene lost 0 bases and the J gene lost 6 bases, with 11 bases spanning the gap. This CDR3 is built from 13 residues.

The V and J genes are TRBV5-6 and TRBJ1-6, with D maybe TRBD1 (6 bases). V lost 4 bases, J lost 13 bases, and 12 bases lay in between. CDR1 SGHDT and CDR2 YYEEEE come from the germline V gene. The CDR3 sequence is 12 residues long. The CDR3: CASSGTHGPLHF. The CDR3 bases are TGTGCCAGCAGCGGGACACATGGGCCCCTCCACTTT.

This rearrangement joins TRBV7-9 to TRBJ2-1; D is perhaps TRBD1 or TRBD2 (5 bases each). The V end was cut by 5 bases, the J end by 5 bases, with 16 bases between. Germline V gives CDR1 SEHNR, CDR2 FQNEAQ (reference sequence). The CDR3 contains 15 residues. The CDR3 region is CASSGHRDPNNEQFF. In DNA, the CDR3 is TGTGCCAGCAGCGGACACCGGGACCCTAACAATGAGCAGTTCTTC. The full variable domain, completed using reference TRBV7-9 and TRBJ2-1, is DTGVSQNPRHKITKRGQNVTFRCDPISEHNRLYWYRQTLGQGPEFLTYFQNEAQLEKSRLLSDRFSAERPKGSFSTLEIQRTEQGDSAMYLCASSGHRDPNNEQFFGPGTRLTVL.

The CDR3 sequence: CASSSSWPGGTGELFF. CDR3 coding DNA: TGTGCCAGCAGCTCATCATGGCCAGGGGGTACCGGGGAGCTGTTTTTT. This chain links TRBV7-6 with TRBJ2-2; 7 bases map to TRBD1. Germline CDR1 is SGHVS and CDR2 is FNYEAQ. V lost 4 bases, J lost 5 bases, and 10 bases stayed unmatched. There are 16 residues in the CDR3.